These 23 T cell receptor beta chains were sequenced from one sample in a study of blood T cell repertoires in COVID-19. Clones were sequenced by immunoSEQ multiplex PCR, and TCRdb holds only the in-frame ones, with some missing. Altogether 150,000 to 160,000 clones are present, roughly nine tenths being singletons, with the ten largest covering 2.4%. Sample: peripheral blood. Receptors originate from a woman aged 70-85 years with acute or convalescent COVID-19.

The chain uses TRBV5-1 and TRBJ2-5; D perhaps matches TRBD2 (6 bases). The germline CDR1 and CDR2 sequences are SGHRS and YFSETQ. V was trimmed by 3 bases and J by 0 bases, leaving 21 bases between them. The CDR3 is made up of 18 amino acids. The CDR3 spells CASSSSGTGGVYQETQYF. The CDR3 DNA sequence: TGCGCCAGCAGCTCTTCAGGGACCGGGGGAGTGTACCAAGAGACCCAGTACTTC.

V usage is TRBV2 and J usage is TRBJ1-4; TRBD1 is a possible D gene (5 bases). The CDR3 spans 15 residues. In germline, CDR1 is SNHLY, CDR2 FYNNEI. Between the trimmed V and J ends, which lost 4 bases and 0 bases, there was a span of 9 bases. The CDR3 bases are TGTGCCAGCAGTGTACCAGGGTCAACTAATGAAAAACTGTTTTTT. Its protein product is CASSVPGSTNEKLFF.

The CDR3 nucleotides are TGTGCCAGTTCCGGGCAGGGTCTCTATAGCAATCAGCCCCAGCATTTT. Translating gives CASSGQGLYSNQPQHF. The chain couples TRBV19 to TRBJ1-5; possible D gene TRBD1, 5 bases. Germline V gene data show CDR1 as LNHDA and CDR2 as SQIVND (reference sequence). This CDR3 has 16 amino acids. With 8 bases removed from V and 0 bases from J, the gap between germline ends came to 17 bases.

This clone has just a few counts. The V gene is TRBV6-5, the J gene TRBJ1-1; TRBD1 matches 7 bases. The J segment lost 5 bases and the V segment lost 8 bases, leaving 8 bases of the junction unmatched. Germline loops: CDR1 MNHEY, CDR2 SVGAGI. The CDR3 covers 13 residues. Here the CDR3 reads CASQHRGGTEAFF. The CDR3 bases are TGTGCCAGCCAACACAGGGGTGGGACTGAAGCTTTCTTT.

This clone showed up just a few times. The CDR3 nucleotides read TGTGCCAGTAGGCCCGGGACAGCGAACACCGGGGAGCTGTTTTTT. As protein: CASRPGTANTGELFF. The chain carries TRBV19 and TRBJ2-2; 7 bases map to TRBD1. V lost 6 bases, J lost 0 bases, and 4 bases stayed unmatched. Germline loops: CDR1 LNHDA, CDR2 SQIVND (reference sequence). The CDR3 runs 15 residues. Together with reference TRBV19 and TRBJ2-2, the CDR3 gives the full variable domain: DGGITQSPKYLFRKEGQNVTLSCEQNLNHDAMYWYRQDPGQGLRLIYYSQIVNDFQKGDIAEGYSVSREKKESFPLTVTSAQKNPTAFYLCASRPGTANTGELFFGEGSRLTVL.

The J gene is TRBJ1-3, the V gene TRBV7-2; a possible D gene is TRBD1 (6 bases). Germline CDR1 SGHTA, CDR2 FQGNSA. Between the trimmed V and J ends, which lost 5 bases and 4 bases, there was a span of 9 bases. This CDR3 has 13 residues. The CDR3 loop reads CASSPGVGNTIYF. DNA of the CDR3: TGTGCCAGCAGCCCAGGGGTCGGAAACACCATATATTTT. The whole variable domain, remainder taken from reference TRBV7-2 and TRBJ1-3, is GAGVSQSPSNKVTEKGKDVELRCDPISGHTALYWYRQSLGQGLEFLIYFQGNSAPDKSGLPSDRFSAERTGGSVSTLTIQRTQQEDSAVYLCASSPGVGNTIYFGEGSWLTVV.

This rearrangement joins TRBV28 to TRBJ1-4; D gene uncertain. There are 14 residues in the CDR3. V lost 5 bases to trimming and J lost 4 bases, with 11 bases between them. Germline values: CDR1 MDHEN, CDR2 SYDVKM. CDR3 residues: CASSLGGSNEKLFF. CDR3 nucleotide sequence: TGTGCCAGCAGTCTCGGAGGAAGTAATGAAAAACTGTTTTTT.

CDR3 nucleotide sequence: TGCGCCAGCAGCTCCGCACGTATGTCGGGGACAGGGGGCCCAGAGACCCAGTACTTC. Its translation is CASSSARMSGTGGPETQYF. This chain uses TRBV5-1 with TRBJ2-5; 12 bases line up with TRBD1. Germline loops: CDR1 SGHRS, CDR2 YFSETQ. With V trimmed by 3 bases and J by 4 bases, 16 bases remained unmatched. This CDR3 is built from 19 residues.

V gene TRBV5-5 combines with J gene TRBJ1-2; D is perhaps TRBD1 (6 bases). This CDR3 comprises 18 residues. Germline loops: CDR1 SGHKS, CDR2 YYEKEE (reference sequence). Trimming took 4 bases from V and 1 from J, leaving 23 bases between them. The CDR3 region has the DNA TGTGCCAGCAGCCCGCAAAGGACAGCTGAGGCCTTTAACTATGGCTACACCTTC. This codes for CASSPQRTAEAFNYGYTF.

The rearrangement joins TRBV6-5 to TRBJ1-2; D uncertain. The V end was cut by 7 bases, the J end by 4 bases, with 16 bases between. The CDR3 runs to 14 residues. CDR1 and CDR2 (germline): MNHEY, SVGAGI. DNA for the CDR3: TGTGCCAGCAACGAACCTATTTTCGGCTATGGCTACACCTTC. It encodes CASNEPIFGYGYTF.

The rearrangement links TRBV30 to TRBJ2-7, with a possible D match to TRBD2 (6 bases). The CDR3 is 12 residues long. The V gene lost 3 bases and the J gene lost 3 bases, with 9 bases spanning the gap. Germline loops: CDR1 GTSNPN, CDR2 SVGIG (reference sequence). CDR3 region: CAWRGGSYEQYF. The CDR3, as DNA: TGTGCCTGGAGAGGAGGGAGCTACGAGCAGTACTTC. The full variable domain, in which reference TRBV30 and TRBJ2-7 provide the parts outside the CDR3, is SQTIHQWPATLVQPVGSPLSLECTVEGTSNPNLYWYRQAAGRGLQLLFYSVGIGQISSEVPQNLSASRPQDRQFILSSKKLLLSDSGFYLCAWRGGSYEQYFGPGTRLTVT.

J is TRBJ1-1 and V is TRBV9, with TRBD1 identical over 10 bases. Per germline, CDR1 SGDLS and CDR2 YYNGEE. V dropped 2 bases and J dropped 5; count of bases not matched to a gene: 6. This CDR3 is 15 amino acids long. As DNA, the CDR3 is TGTGCCAGCAGCGTCAGTGACAGGGGGCAGACTGAAGCTTTCTTT. Protein: CASSVSDRGQTEAFF.

DNA for the CDR3: TGTGCCAGCAGTACCGGGACAGGGCTCCGAGAAGCTTTCTTT. Amino acids: CASSTGTGLREAFF. This chain connects TRBV6-5 to TRBJ1-1; 9 bases align to TRBD1. Germline loops: CDR1 MNHEY, CDR2 SVGAGI. Trimming took 5 bases from V and 8 from J; bases not matched to a gene: 9. The CDR3 has 14 residues.

The chain uses TRBV28 and TRBJ1-2; D uncertain. CDR1 and CDR2 (germline): MDHEN, SYDVKM. V lost 6 bases and J 5 bases, leaving 13 bases between the germline ends. The CDR3 covers 13 residues. The DNA of the CDR3 is TGTGCCAGCAGGGCAAATCGGGTATATGGCTACACCTTC. It codes for CASRANRVYGYTF.

This chain uses TRBV28 with TRBJ2-6, with TRBD2 matching 7 bases. There are 15 residues in the CDR3. Germline loops: CDR1 MDHEN, CDR2 SYDVKM. The ends lost 8 bases at V and 1 base at J; junction bases unmatched: 5. The CDR3 loop reads CASEVGGSGANVLTF. CDR3 coding DNA: TGTGCCAGCGAAGTCGGGGGGTCTGGGGCCAACGTCCTGACTTTC.

V usage is TRBV5-1 and J usage is TRBJ2-7; weak D call: TRBD2 (5 bases). The germline gives CDR1 SGHRS, CDR2 YFSETQ. Trimming stripped 0 bases from V and 2 bases from J, with 12 bases between. The CDR3 contains 15 residues. CDR3 sequence (DNA): TGCGCCAGCAGCTTGGGAGGGATTCCGGCCTACGAGCAGTACTTC. This codes for CASSLGGIPAYEQYF.

J is TRBJ2-1 and V is TRBV9; D uncertain. The length of the CDR3 is 14 residues. Trimming took 3 bases from V and 6 from J, leaving 13 bases between them. CDR1 SGDLS and CDR2 YYNGEE come from the germline V gene. The CDR3 reads CASSGRRGPNEQFF. CDR3 DNA sequence: TGTGCCAGCAGCGGACGTCGAGGCCCCAATGAGCAGTTCTTC.

The chain joins TRBV9 to TRBJ2-7; TRBD1 agrees at 9 bases. The V gene end was trimmed by 0 bases and the J gene end by 3 bases; junction bases not matched to a gene: 4. Per germline, CDR1 SGDLS and CDR2 YYNGEE. The CDR3 runs 15 residues. The CDR3 loop reads CASSVVRGQGYEQYV. CDR3 bases: TGTGCCAGCAGCGTAGTTAGGGGACAGGGCTACGAGCAGTACGTC.

The rearrangement uses TRBV4-1 and TRBJ1-2; the match to TRBD1 covers 11 bases. Trimming at V came to 2 bases and at J to 2 bases, leaving 7 bases not matched to a gene. The CDR3 consists of 17 residues. Per the germline V gene, CDR1 is MGHRA and CDR2 is YSYEKL. The CDR3 reads CASSQSHGTGGNYGYTF. CDR3 sequence (DNA): TGCGCCAGCAGCCAATCCCACGGGACAGGGGGGAACTATGGCTACACCTTC.

The J gene is TRBJ1-5, the V gene TRBV20-1; 7 positions agree with TRBD1. Per germline, CDR1 DFQATT and CDR2 SNEGSKA (reference sequence). J was trimmed by 4 bases and V by 3 bases; bases with no gene match: 12. This CDR3 region has 16 residues. The CDR3 DNA follows: TGCAGTGCTAGTTTACAGGGGACTTTAAGGAATCAGCCCCAGCATTTT. This translates into CSASLQGTLRNQPQHF.

The chain joins TRBV7-8 to TRBJ2-5; the match to TRBD2 covers 8 bases. The junction had 5 bases not matched to a gene; V was cut back by 4 bases and J by 4 bases. The CDR3 has 14 amino acids. Germline V gene lookup returns CDR1 SGHVS and CDR2 FQNEAQ. The CDR3 is CASSSRGAGETQYF. The CDR3 nucleotides read TGTGCCAGCAGCTCGCGGGGGGCTGGAGAGACCCAGTACTTC.

The chain carries TRBV5-1 and TRBJ1-2, with D possibly matching TRBD1 (6 bases). CDR1 and CDR2 from the germline V gene are SGHRS and YFSETQ. The CDR3 spans 16 residues. V lost 5 bases, J lost 2 bases, and 19 bases lay in between. The CDR3 DNA is TGCGCCAGCAGTATAGACAGGCACCTTGGGAACTATGGCTACACCTTC. Translating gives CASSIDRHLGNYGYTF.

This clone was detected only a few times. The rearrangement joins TRBV19 to TRBJ1-6; 9 nucleotides match TRBD1. V was clipped by 4 bases and J by 10 bases; unmatched bases: 8. Germline CDR1 is LNHDA and CDR2 is SQIVND (reference sequence). This CDR3 region has 15 residues. This CDR3 is CASSRGQGDGSPLHF. The CDR3 DNA is TGTGCCAGTAGTAGGGGACAGGGAGATGGATCACCCCTCCACTTT.